What follows are 15 T cell receptor beta chains derived from one specimen sequenced in a study of CD4+ T cells in melanoma. Repertoires were generated with immunoSEQ multiplex PCR, while TCRdb's copy carries only in-frame clones and drops some. The data contain 9,300 or so clones, 55% to 75% of them singletons. The sequencing sample was made of cells from a culture (not recorded whether cultured in vitro). Receptor source: a human donor with melanoma.

This chain joins TRBV4-1 and TRBJ2-3, with a tentative D call TRBD2 (6 bases). In germline, CDR1 is MGHRA, CDR2 YSYEKL. This CDR3 has 13 residues. V was trimmed by 4 bases and J by 8 bases, leaving 13 bases between them. Written as DNA, the CDR3 is TGCGCCAGCAGCCTGGGGGGATCAATTACGCAGTATTTT. Translating it yields CASSLGGSITQYF.

The rearrangement joins TRBV5-1 to TRBJ2-1, with D tentatively TRBD1 or TRBD2 (5 bases each). The germline gives CDR1 SGHRS, CDR2 YFSETQ. V was clipped by 7 bases and J by 8 bases, with 19 bases between them. The CDR3 contains 14 residues. CDR3 in amino acids: CASRRDRSLYEQFF. The DNA for the CDR3 is TGCGCCAGCCGCCGGGACCGATCCCTCTATGAGCAGTTCTTC.

This clone was seen a few times. This chain connects TRBV30 to TRBJ1-6; a possible D gene is TRBD1 (6 bases). V was clipped by 0 bases and J by 6 bases, with 9 bases between them. This CDR3 has 14 amino acids. The V gene's germline CDR1 is GTSNPN and CDR2 SVGIG (reference sequence). CDR3 sequence: CAWSVGTSNSPLHF. The CDR3 region has the DNA TGTGCCTGGAGTGTGGGGACAAGTAATTCACCCCTCCACTTT.

V usage is TRBV7-8 and J usage is TRBJ1-2; D remains unclear. The V end lost 3 bases, the J end lost 3 bases, and 11 bases lay between the germline ends. This CDR3 is built from 14 residues. Per the germline V gene, CDR1 is SGHVS and CDR2 is FQNEAQ. As DNA, the CDR3 is TGTGCCAGCAGCTTTAGAGAGGGCCACTATGGCTACACCTTC. The encoded protein is CASSFREGHYGYTF.

The chain recombines TRBV6-1 with TRBJ1-6, with D possibly matching TRBD1 (6 bases). Germline V gives CDR1 MNHNS, CDR2 SASEGT. The CDR3 is 15 residues long. V lost 6 bases, J lost 10 bases, and 19 bases lay in between. CDR3 in DNA: TGTGCCAGCAGGGAGGGCGACAGGCTATCATCACCCCTCCACTTT. Its translation is CASREGDRLSSPLHF.

To note about this clone: Other DNA sequences in this sample translate to the same CDR3. The V call is TRBV4-2, the J call TRBJ2-5; 7 bases align to TRBD1. CDR3 length equals 14 residues. Germline CDR1 LGHNA, CDR2 YNFKEQ. J lost 4 bases, V lost 3 bases, and 5 bases had no gene match. CDR3 region: CASSHEGGSETQYF. CDR3 in DNA: TGTGCCAGCAGCCATGAAGGGGGCTCAGAGACCCAGTACTTC.

The rearrangement joins TRBV13 to TRBJ1-1, with D unresolved. Germline values: CDR1 PRHDT, CDR2 FYEKMQ (reference sequence). V shed 5 bases and J shed 5 bases, with 12 bases lying between them. This CDR3 contains 13 residues. The CDR3 reads CASSRTLRTEAFF. The CDR3 DNA is TGTGCCAGCAGCCGGACGCTCAGGACTGAAGCTTTCTTT.

This clone was observed a handful of times. Here the CDR3 reads CASSPVVAGGEQYF. CDR3 DNA: TGTGCCAGCAGCCCCGTGGTGGCAGGGGGCGAGCAGTACTTC. The V gene is TRBV9, the J gene TRBJ2-7, with 7 bases identical to TRBD1. Unmatched junction bases numbered 10, after V lost 4 bases and J lost 6 bases. Per the germline V gene, CDR1 is SGDLS and CDR2 is YYNGEE. This CDR3 has 14 amino acids.

The table lists this clone with a few counts. The rearrangement uses TRBV10-1 and TRBJ1-5; D is ambiguous. V was clipped by 0 bases and J by 7 bases, with 7 bases between them. This CDR3 is 13 amino acids long. Germline V lookup: CDR1 WNHNN, CDR2 SYGVQD (reference sequence). The CDR3 sequence: CASSESLGQPQHF. The DNA of the CDR3 is TGCGCCAGCAGTGAGTCGTTGGGGCAGCCCCAGCATTTT.

The rearrangement links TRBV6-1 to TRBJ2-5, with D perhaps assigned TRBD1 or TRBD2 (5 bases each). CDR1 is MNHNS, CDR2 SASEGT, per germline. The CDR3 contains 14 residues. V lost 4 bases and J 4 bases, leaving 13 bases between the germline ends. The CDR3, as DNA: TGTGCCAGCAGTGTCCGGGACGGGTCAGAGACCCAGTACTTC. Encoded protein: CASSVRDGSETQYF.

The V and J genes are TRBV13 and TRBJ1-4; no definite D call. Deletions cut 3 bases from V and 8 bases from J, with 16 bases between. The CDR3 loop spans 15 amino acids. Germline CDR1 PRHDT, CDR2 FYEKMQ (reference sequence). The CDR3 region is CASSLRTYSAEKLFF. The CDR3 DNA is TGTGCCAGCAGCTTGAGGACCTATTCAGCGGAAAAACTGTTTTTT.

The CDR3 DNA reads as TGTGCCAGCCAGTACAGGGGCCCGTCCTGGGACCCCTACGAGCAGTACTTC. Its translation is CASQYRGPSWDPYEQYF. The chain carries TRBV2 and TRBJ2-7; 7 bases are shared with TRBD1. This CDR3 is built from 17 residues. Germline V gene data show CDR1 as SNHLY and CDR2 as FYNNEI. V lost 8 bases and J lost 2; bases outside the gene matches: 18.

This clone was seen more than once but under ten times. The chain links TRBV6-1 to TRBJ2-7, with D hard to call. Germline V gene data show CDR1 as MNHNS and CDR2 as SASEGT. CDR3 length equals 14 residues. V lost 1 base and J 2 bases, leaving 9 bases between the germline ends. The CDR3 bases are TGTGCCAGCAGTGAAGTTCCTTATCCCTACGAGCAGTACTTC. It specifies CASSEVPYPYEQYF.

This clone has a handful of counts. This rearrangement joins TRBV18 to TRBJ1-2, with D uncertain. Trimming left V 3 bases short and J 1 base short, with 6 bases between. This CDR3 contains 13 residues. The V gene's germline CDR1 is KGHSH and CDR2 LQKENI. CDR3 sequence (DNA): TGTGCCAGCTCACCGGGCAGTAACTATGGCTACACCTTC. Its protein product is CASSPGSNYGYTF.

This clone has more than one count but fewer than ten. The chain employs TRBV2 and TRBJ2-2; no clear D. The CDR3 has 13 amino acids. Deletions cut 4 bases from V and 7 bases from J, with 10 bases between. The germline CDR1 and CDR2 sequences are SNHLY and FYNNEI. The CDR3 DNA reads as TGTGCCAGCAGTGGAGATATTGGCGGGGAGCTGTTTTTT. Translation gives CASSGDIGGELFF.